This is a list of T cell receptor beta chains from one sample in a study of OX40 agonist ivuxolimab in advanced cancers. Some clones are missing from TCRdb's copy, which holds only in-frame ones; the method was immunoSEQ multiplex PCR. This repertoire shows approximately 94,000 clones, approximately 90% found once; its top ten account for about 0.81%. Specimen: CD4+ or CD8+ T cells sorted from blood, collected in a trial of the OX40 agonist ivuxolimab. The receptors derive from an adult with an advanced solid tumor such as melanoma, head and neck, liver or kidney cancer. Each CDR3 is given with its conserved first and last residue. D genes are given only for firm matches. The size of a clone is reported for some rows only, either as once, few or many, or as a class for expanded clones.

CDR3aa: CASSLIGAVSSYNEQFF; CDR3nt: TGTGCCAGCAGTTTAATTGGTGCAGTGAGCTCCTACAATGAGCAGTTCTTC; j_gene: TRBJ2-1; v_gene: TRBV28; d_gene: -; abundance: -
CDR3aa: CASSLGQGATDGTDTQYF; CDR3nt: TGCGCCAGCAGCCTAGGACAGGGGGCGACCGATGGCACAGATACGCAGTATTTT; j_gene: TRBJ2-3; v_gene: TRBV5-1; d_gene: TRBD1; abundance: -
CDR3aa: CATSEHEGGLANSYNEQFF; CDR3nt: TGTGCCACCAGCGAGCATGAGGGTGGACTAGCGAATAGCTACAATGAGCAGTTCTTC; j_gene: TRBJ2-1; v_gene: TRBV15; d_gene: TRBD2; abundance: -
CDR3aa: CASSYQGGDSYEQYF; CDR3nt: TGTGCCAGCAGCTACCAGGGGGGAGACTCCTACGAGCAGTACTTC; j_gene: TRBJ2-7; v_gene: TRBV11-3; d_gene: -; abundance: -
CDR3aa: CSVEGSRDSGDEQYF; CDR3nt: TGCAGCGTTGAAGGGTCCAGGGATAGCGGCGACGAGCAGTACTTC; j_gene: TRBJ2-7; v_gene: TRBV29-1; d_gene: -; abundance: -
CDR3aa: CASSLALAGGEQYF; CDR3nt: TGTGCCAGCAGCTTAGCGCTAGCGGGAGGCGAGCAGTACTTC; j_gene: TRBJ2-7; v_gene: TRBV7-2; d_gene: TRBD2; abundance: -
CDR3aa: CASSSSPLGEQYF; CDR3nt: TGTGCCAGCAGCTCCTCTCCTCTTGGGGAGCAGTACTTC; j_gene: TRBJ2-7; v_gene: TRBV7-2; d_gene: -; abundance: once
CDR3aa: CASSLSGRGNQPQHF; CDR3nt: TGTGCCAGTAGTCTCAGCGGGCGCGGGAATCAGCCCCAGCATTTT; j_gene: TRBJ1-5; v_gene: TRBV19; d_gene: -; abundance: -
CDR3aa: CASSLAGQGPYEQYF; CDR3nt: TGTGCCAGCAGCTTAGCCGGACAGGGCCCCTACGAGCAGTACTTC; j_gene: TRBJ2-7; v_gene: TRBV7-2; d_gene: TRBD1; abundance: -
CDR3aa: CASSLGSYGYTF; CDR3nt: TGTGCCAGCAGCTTGGGATCCTATGGCTACACCTTC; j_gene: TRBJ1-2; v_gene: TRBV5-6; d_gene: -; abundance: -
CDR3aa: CASSLDTLYEQYF; CDR3nt: TGTGCCAGCAGCTTAGACACTCTCTACGAGCAGTACTTC; j_gene: TRBJ2-7; v_gene: TRBV7-4; d_gene: -; abundance: -
CDR3aa: CASSSPGSSAPLHF; CDR3nt: TGTGCCAGCAGCTCTCCGGGTAGCTCTGCACCCCTCCACTTT; j_gene: TRBJ1-6; v_gene: TRBV7-9; d_gene: -; abundance: -
CDR3aa: CASSYNTGGPAKNIQYF; CDR3nt: TGTGCCAGCAGTTATAACACAGGGGGCCCAGCCAAAAACATTCAGTACTTC; j_gene: TRBJ2-4; v_gene: TRBV13; d_gene: TRBD1; abundance: -
CDR3aa: CASSLRGVRTEAFF; CDR3nt: TGTGCCAGCAGCTTAAGAGGGGTTCGGACTGAAGCTTTCTTT; j_gene: TRBJ1-1; v_gene: TRBV5-4; d_gene: -; abundance: -
CDR3aa: CATSGPLAGSYNEQFF; CDR3nt: TGTGCCACCAGCGGCCCCCTAGCGGGGTCGTACAATGAGCAGTTCTTC; j_gene: TRBJ2-1; v_gene: TRBV15; d_gene: TRBD2; abundance: -
CDR3aa: CASSIALGDTQYF; CDR3nt: TGTGCCAGTAGTATCGCTCTGGGGGATACGCAGTATTTT; j_gene: TRBJ2-3; v_gene: TRBV19; d_gene: -; abundance: -
CDR3aa: CASSPTRPGPFYNEQFF; CDR3nt: TGTGCCAGCAGCCCGACCCGGCCAGGTCCATTCTACAATGAGCAGTTCTTC; j_gene: TRBJ2-1; v_gene: TRBV5-5; d_gene: -; abundance: -
CDR3aa: CASSLGSIPPEAFF; CDR3nt: TGTGCCAGCAGCTTAGGATCCATTCCCCCTGAAGCTTTCTTT; j_gene: TRBJ1-1; v_gene: TRBV11-2; d_gene: -; abundance: -
CDR3aa: CASSLGQLTDTQYF; CDR3nt: TGCGCCAGCAGCTTAGGACAGTTGACAGATACGCAGTATTTT; j_gene: TRBJ2-3; v_gene: TRBV5-1; d_gene: -; abundance: -
CDR3aa: CASSLGPGFYNEQFF; CDR3nt: TGTGCTAGCAGCTTAGGGCCAGGGTTCTACAATGAGCAGTTCTTC; j_gene: TRBJ2-1; v_gene: TRBV7-7; d_gene: -; abundance: -
CDR3aa: CASRERSEYYEQYF; CDR3nt: TGTGCCAGCAGAGAAAGGTCAGAGTACTACGAGCAGTACTTC; j_gene: TRBJ2-7; v_gene: TRBV27; d_gene: -; abundance: -
CDR3aa: CASSLDGGAYEQYF; CDR3nt: TGTGCCAGCAGCTTAGATGGGGGGGCCTACGAGCAGTACTTC; j_gene: TRBJ2-7; v_gene: TRBV11-1; d_gene: TRBD2; abundance: -
CDR3aa: CASSLRLAGDGTGELFF; CDR3nt: TGTGCCAGCAGTTTAAGGCTAGCGGGAGATGGCACCGGGGAGCTGTTTTTT; j_gene: TRBJ2-2; v_gene: TRBV27; d_gene: TRBD2; abundance: -
CDR3aa: CASSGTSGADTQYF; CDR3nt: TGTGCCAGCTCAGGGACTAGCGGCGCAGATACGCAGTATTTT; j_gene: TRBJ2-3; v_gene: TRBV18; d_gene: TRBD2; abundance: -
CDR3aa: CASSLPSPPYYNEQFF; CDR3nt: TGTGCCAGCAGCCTCCCCTCACCCCCTTACTACAATGAGCAGTTCTTC; j_gene: TRBJ2-1; v_gene: TRBV13; d_gene: -; abundance: -
CDR3aa: CASSLFLVPTYEQYF; CDR3nt: TGTGCCAGCAGTTTATTCCTAGTCCCCACCTACGAGCAGTACTTC; j_gene: TRBJ2-7; v_gene: TRBV27; d_gene: -; abundance: -
CDR3aa: CASSLVARGTQYF; CDR3nt: TGTGCCAGCAGCTTAGTGGCAAGGGGGACCCAGTACTTC; j_gene: TRBJ2-5; v_gene: TRBV11-1; d_gene: -; abundance: -
CDR3aa: CASSFYSDTQYF; CDR3nt: TGTGCCAGCAGCTTCTACTCCGATACGCAGTATTTT; j_gene: TRBJ2-3; v_gene: TRBV11-1; d_gene: -; abundance: -
CDR3aa: CASSLAGTIHEQYF; CDR3nt: TGTGCCAGCAGCTTAGCAGGGACGATCCACGAGCAGTACTTC; j_gene: TRBJ2-7; v_gene: TRBV7-2; d_gene: -; abundance: -
CDR3aa: CASSLAGGPFNEQFF; CDR3nt: TGTGCCAGCAGCTTAGCGGGAGGGCCCTTCAATGAGCAGTTCTTC; j_gene: TRBJ2-1; v_gene: TRBV7-3; d_gene: TRBD2; abundance: -
CDR3aa: CASSFLGAGADTQYF; CDR3nt: TGTGCCAGCAGCTTCCTCGGGGCCGGGGCAGATACGCAGTATTTT; j_gene: TRBJ2-3; v_gene: TRBV7-9; d_gene: -; abundance: -
CDR3aa: CASSPVRETQYF; CDR3nt: TGTGCCAGCAGCCCCGTCCGGGAGACCCAGTACTTC; j_gene: TRBJ2-5; v_gene: TRBV27; d_gene: -; abundance: -
CDR3aa: CATRTGARTDTQYF; CDR3nt: TGTGCCACCAGGACAGGGGCTCGCACAGATACGCAGTATTTT; j_gene: TRBJ2-3; v_gene: TRBV5-4; d_gene: TRBD1; abundance: -
CDR3aa: CASSVTGETQYF; CDR3nt: TGTGCCAGCAGTGTAACAGGGGAGACCCAGTACTTC; j_gene: TRBJ2-5; v_gene: TRBV2; d_gene: -; abundance: -
CDR3aa: CSVGQEFYEQYF; CDR3nt: TGCAGCGTTGGACAGGAATTCTACGAGCAGTACTTC; j_gene: TRBJ2-7; v_gene: TRBV29-1; d_gene: -; abundance: -
CDR3aa: CASSPLPVTARHYGYTF; CDR3nt: TGTGCCAGCTCACCTTTGCCGGTAACCGCTCGTCACTATGGCTACACCTTC; j_gene: TRBJ1-2; v_gene: TRBV18; d_gene: -; abundance: -
CDR3aa: CASSLVLSSGANVLTF; CDR3nt: TGCGCCAGCAGCTTGGTACTAAGCTCTGGGGCCAACGTCCTGACTTTC; j_gene: TRBJ2-6; v_gene: TRBV5-1; d_gene: -; abundance: -
CDR3aa: CASSAPRHSYEQYF; CDR3nt: TGTGCCAGCAGTGCACCCCGCCACTCCTACGAGCAGTACTTC; j_gene: TRBJ2-7; v_gene: TRBV6-4; d_gene: -; abundance: -
CDR3aa: CASTAEGQGSSTDTQYF; CDR3nt: TGCGCCAGCACCGCGGAGGGGCAGGGGTCATCCACAGATACGCAGTATTTT; j_gene: TRBJ2-3; v_gene: TRBV23-1; d_gene: -; abundance: -